A selection of T cell receptor beta chains follows, all from one sample in a study of CD8 T cells in ankylosing spondylitis. One entry per CDR3 protein, called by TCRdb with MiXCR from the 5' RACE reads. In the table there are 200,000 to 250,000 distinct CDR3 sequences, approximately 16% of which are singletons. Sequencing was done on a sample of blood, either unsorted or a sorted T cell fraction (not recorded which). The receptor source for this set is a male donor with ankylosing spondylitis. Each CDR3 is given with its conserved first and last residue. A D gene is named only where the DNA matches it firmly. A clone size is listed for some rows: how often the clone was seen (once, few, many), or a class if it is expanded.

j_gene	v_gene	d_gene	abundance	CDR3nt	CDR3aa
TRBJ2-2	TRBV28	.	few	TGTGCCAGCAACGTGGACAGATACACCGGGGAGCTGTTTTTT	CASNVDRYTGELFF
TRBJ2-2	TRBV12-3/TRBV12-4	.	.	TGTGCCAGCACCCCGGGACTCCCCGGGGAGCTGTTTTTT	CASTPGLPGELFF
TRBJ2-7	TRBV5-1	TRBD2	.	TGCGCCAGCAGCTTGGCCGCGGCGGGGGGCGCCTACGAGCAGTACTTC	CASSLAAAGGAYEQYF
TRBJ2-3	TRBV6-4	.	.	TGTGCCAGCAGTGACTCGGACACAGATACGCAGTATTTT	CASSDSDTDTQYF
TRBJ2-7	TRBV28	.	many	TGTGCCAGCAAACTCTTGGGGGGTAACCACGAGCAGTACTTC	CASKLLGGNHEQYF
TRBJ2-2	TRBV12-3/TRBV12-4	.	few	TGTGCCAGCAGTTCTGGGGATGTGAACACCGGGGAGCTGTTTTTT	CASSSGDVNTGELFF
TRBJ2-7	TRBV20-1	TRBD2	.	TGCAGTGCCCGGTCCTGGGGGGGTAACTACGAGCAGTACTTC	CSARSWGGNYEQYF
TRBJ2-1	TRBV19	.	few	TGTGCCAGTAGTATTATGGAGGACAGCCCGAATGAGCAGTTCTTC	CASSIMEDSPNEQFF
TRBJ2-5	TRBV11-2	.	few	TGTGCCAGCAGCGTCCCGGGACAATCCCCGATCCAGTACTTC	CASSVPGQSPIQYF
TRBJ2-7	TRBV12-3/TRBV12-4	TRBD2	.	TGTGCCAGCCGACCGGGGGGGGGGACCTACGAGCAGTACTTC	CASRPGGGTYEQYF
TRBJ2-7	TRBV28	.	.	TGTGCCAGCAGTTTCCCCGGCCGCGAGCAGTACTTC	CASSFPGREQYF
TRBJ2-5	TRBV6-5	TRBD2	few	TGTGCCAGCAGTTACTCAAGCGGGGGCTGGGAGACCCAGTACTTC	CASSYSSGGWETQYF
TRBJ2-3	TRBV7-6	TRBD2	.	TGTGCCAGCAGCTTAATAGCGGGGGTGTTGGATACGCAGTATTTT	CASSLIAGVLDTQYF
TRBJ2-5	TRBV10-3	.	.	TGTGCCATCAGTGAGGGACTATCCCAAGAGACCCAGTACTTC	CAISEGLSQETQYF
TRBJ2-7	TRBV6-5	.	once	TGTGCCAGCAGTTACTCTACAGAGAGCTACGAGCAGCACTTC	CASSYSTESYEQHF
TRBJ2-2	TRBV11-2	.	.	TGTGCCAGCAGGGGAGGGGGACAGGACCTCACCGGGGAGCTGTTTTTT	CASRGGGQDLTGELFF
TRBJ1-2	TRBV7-9	TRBD1	few	TGTGCCAGCAGCTTTGACAGGGGGGGCTACACCTTC	CASSFDRGGYTF
TRBJ1-6	TRBV4-3	.	many	TGCGCCAGCAGCGTCGGGACGGGTTTGAATTCACCCCTCCACTTT	CASSVGTGLNSPLHF
TRBJ2-7	TRBV7-6	.	.	TGTGCCAGCAGCTTATGGACGGGGGGCACTACCTACTACGAGCAGTACTTC	CASSLWTGGTTYYEQYF
TRBJ1-5	TRBV5-1	TRBD1	.	TGCGCCAGCAGGCCAACAGGGGAGGGCAATCAGCCCCAGCATTTT	CASRPTGEGNQPQHF
TRBJ2-7	TRBV6-5	.	.	TGTGCCAGCAGTTTTGGTCCTACCTTCGACTACGAGCAGTACTTC	CASSFGPTFDYEQYF
TRBJ2-2	TRBV7-9	TRBD2	few	TGTGCCAGCAGCGCCAGACTAGCGGAATACACCGGGGAGCTGTTTTTT	CASSARLAEYTGELFF
TRBJ2-7	TRBV5-6	TRBD2	.	TGTGCCAGCAGCTTGGCGAGCGGGAGGGCCTACGAGCAGTACTTC	CASSLASGRAYEQYF
TRBJ2-1	TRBV2	TRBD2	few	TGTGCCAGTACGAATTGGCGAGGGGAGGGTGAGCAGTTCTTC	CASTNWRGEGEQFF
TRBJ1-1	TRBV5-1	TRBD1	few	TGCGCCAGCAGCCTGCAGGGGGTTGAAGCTTTCTTT	CASSLQGVEAFF
TRBJ2-1	TRBV30	.	few	TGTGCCTGGAGTGTACTGTGGCCAAACTATGAGCAGTTCTTC	CAWSVLWPNYEQFF
TRBJ1-5	TRBV7-8	TRBD1	few	TGTGCCAGCAGCATGACAGGGAGCAATCAGCCCCAGCATTTT	CASSMTGSNQPQHF
TRBJ2-5	TRBV6-5	.	few	TGTGCCAGCAGTTACTCGTCAGAATGGGCCCAGTACTTC	CASSYSSEWAQYF
TRBJ2-2	TRBV13	TRBD1	.	TGTGCCAGCAGCCGCCCGGGAGCAGGGGGCGTTTGGGACACCGGGGAGCTGTTTTTT	CASSRPGAGGVWDTGELFF
TRBJ1-5	TRBV5-1	.	.	TGCGCCAGCAGCTTGACGGGTTCGGGTCAGCCCCAGCATTTT	CASSLTGSGQPQHF
TRBJ1-1	TRBV27	TRBD1	few	TGTGCCAGCAGTTCTGGGACAGGGGGAGGGGAAGCTTTCTTT	CASSSGTGGGEAFF
TRBJ1-2	TRBV5-1	.	.	TGCGCCAGCAGCTTGATAGGGAGTCCCTATGGCTACACCTTC	CASSLIGSPYGYTF
TRBJ2-1	TRBV4-1	.	.	TGCGCCAGCAGCCAAAATATGGGACCAGGCAATGAGCAGTTCTTC	CASSQNMGPGNEQFF
TRBJ2-1	TRBV3-1	.	few	TGTGCCAGCAGCCAAGATCTTGTTGGGCTCCCCAAGCACAATGAGCAGTTCTTC	CASSQDLVGLPKHNEQFF
TRBJ2-2	TRBV11-2	.	few	TGTGCCAGCAGCTTAGGGGTCCTGGGACCCCACGGAACCGGGGAGCTGTTTTTT	CASSLGVLGPHGTGELFF
TRBJ2-1	TRBV6-5	.	.	TGTGCCAGCAGTCTACATCCCCGGACCTACAATGAGCAGTTCTTC	CASSLHPRTYNEQFF
TRBJ1-2	TRBV27	TRBD1	.	TGTGCCAGCAGTTTTGGGGACAGGGGACACTATGGCTACACCTTC	CASSFGDRGHYGYTF
TRBJ1-1	TRBV7-6	.	many	TGTGCCAGCAGCTGGGACATTAACACTGAAGCTTTCTTT	CASSWDINTEAFF
TRBJ2-5	TRBV28	TRBD1	.	TGTGCCAGCAGCTTCGACAGGGGAGAAACCCAGTACTTC	CASSFDRGETQYF
TRBJ1-1	TRBV6-4	.	few	TGTGCCAGCAGTGTTGATTATGGGGCTTTCTTT	CASSVDYGAFF
TRBJ2-1	TRBV11-2	.	.	TGTGCCAGCAGCTTGAGCCCCGGGACACAACTCAGCGAGCAGTTCTTC	CASSLSPGTQLSEQFF
TRBJ2-7	TRBV20-1	TRBD2	few	TGCAGTGCTAGAGTGTCGGGAGGGCCACAGTACTTC	CSARVSGGPQYF
TRBJ1-2	TRBV15	.	.	TGTGCCACCAGCAGAGGCATCGGGGACTATGGCTACACCTTC	CATSRGIGDYGYTF
TRBJ2-7	TRBV4-1	.	few	TGCGCCAGCTCAGTCTTCGGGGGTTCCTACGAGCAGTACTTC	CASSVFGGSYEQYF
TRBJ1-5	TRBV11-2	.	.	TGTGCCAGCAGCTTTGGGGGGGATAGCAATCAGCCCCAGCATTTT	CASSFGGDSNQPQHF
TRBJ1-3	TRBV7-8	.	.	TGTGCCAGCAGCTTCCCATCGACCCGGAGCGGAAACACCATATATTTT	CASSFPSTRSGNTIYF
TRBJ2-1	TRBV12-3/TRBV12-4	TRBD2	.	TGTGCCAGCTTCCCCTGGGAGGGCCCTTCCTCCTACAATGAGCAGTTCTTC	CASFPWEGPSSYNEQFF
TRBJ1-5	TRBV9	TRBD1	few	TGTGCCAGCAGCGCGGGGACAGCTAGCAATCAGCCCCAGCATTTT	CASSAGTASNQPQHF
TRBJ2-7	TRBV7-9	TRBD1	.	TGTGCCAGCAGCCCACCTACAGGGGAATTAACCTACGAGCAGTACTTC	CASSPPTGELTYEQYF
TRBJ2-3	TRBV11-2	.	.	TGTGCCAGCAGCTTAGAGCCTCAGGCCGGAGATACGCAGTATTTT	CASSLEPQAGDTQYF
TRBJ2-7	TRBV20-1	TRBD1	many	TGCAGTGCTAGAGAGCGGCAGGGGGTTTATCAGTACGAGCAGTACTTC	CSARERQGVYQYEQYF
TRBJ2-5	TRBV7-9	.	.	TGTGCCAGCAGCTTAGTTGGACAGTCATTCCAAGAGACCCAGTACTTC	CASSLVGQSFQETQYF
TRBJ2-3	TRBV14	.	few	TGTGCCAGCAGCCAAGAATATGGAGATACGCAGTATTTT	CASSQEYGDTQYF